Presented here are 5 T cell receptor beta chains from one specimen sequenced in a study of blood T cell repertoires in COVID-19. The table came from immunoSEQ multiplex PCR; TCRdb's copy has only in-frame clones and leaves some out. The repertoire holds 85,000 to 100,000 clones, with about 80% as singletons. Sequences were obtained from peripheral blood. The receptors originated from a human donor in a cohort sampled during active COVID-19.

This rearrangement joins TRBV29-1 to TRBJ2-2, with 13 bases that match TRBD2. The CDR3 loop spans 17 amino acids. With V trimmed by 7 bases and J by 6 bases, 14 bases remained unmatched. Germline V gives CDR1 SQVTM, CDR2 ANQGSEA. The CDR3 DNA reads as TGCAGCGCCGAAGAGGGGACTAGCGGGGTATTATCCGGGGAGCTGTTTTTT. As protein: CSAEEGTSGVLSGELFF.

This clone was seen just once. The chain joins TRBV25-1 to TRBJ1-4; 7 positions match TRBD1. The CDR3 contains 15 residues. Germline CDR1 reads MGHDK; CDR2 reads SYGVNS. V was clipped by 5 bases and J by 3 bases; unmatched bases: 6. DNA of the CDR3: TGTGCCAGCAGTTCTCAGACAGGGTCTAATGAAAAACTGTTTTTT. This sequence encodes CASSSQTGSNEKLFF.

The CDR3 reads CASSLADSTEAFF. CDR3 nucleotides: TGTGCCAGCAGCTTGGCTGACTCGACTGAAGCTTTCTTT. The rearrangement links TRBV5-6 to TRBJ1-1; D remains unclear. The length of the CDR3 is 13 residues. CDR1 and CDR2 from the germline V gene are SGHDT and YYEEEE. Trimming stripped 0 bases from V and 5 bases from J, with 8 bases between.

V gene TRBV28 combines with J gene TRBJ2-3; 7 bases map to TRBD2. The junction had 11 bases not matched to a gene; V was cut back by 6 bases and J by 2 bases. The CDR3 runs 16 residues. Germline V gene data show CDR1 as MDHEN and CDR2 as SYDVKM. The CDR3 sequence: CASRGPGLLNTDTQYF. The DNA for the CDR3 is TGTGCCAGCAGAGGGCCGGGACTACTAAACACAGATACGCAGTATTTT.

V gene TRBV10-1 combines with J gene TRBJ1-4; TRBD1 aligns across 8 bases. Trimming at V came to 3 bases and at J to 3 bases, leaving 0 bases not matched to a gene. Germline V lookup: CDR1 WNHNN, CDR2 SYGVQD (reference sequence). The CDR3 length is 14 residues. The CDR3: CASSEQGANEKLFF. CDR3 nucleotide sequence: TGCGCCAGCAGTGAACAGGGGGCTAATGAAAAACTGTTTTTT.